Listed here is a single T cell receptor beta chain. This clone was observed a handful of times. Its target antigen remains unknown. One base away there is no much larger clone; base qualities are not given. The data stem from a study of shared T cell receptors in the human thymus (dated by TCRdb to the early 2020s). Background for the entire study: The study examined how the human thymus generates shared, self-reactive T-cell receptor alpha chains.

Library preparation employed the immunoSEQ multiplex PCR assay. TCRdb took over this immuneACCESS table, retaining in-frame rearrangements with V and J assigned. Such tables are incomplete; in checked studies, under half of the missing clones stem from an unresolved V gene, and the remainder is unexplained. This sample gives about 660,000 clones in total; roughly 90% of them show up just once. 0.0095% to 0.012% of the sample is taken by the ten largest. Spanning cysteine to phenylalanine, the CDR3 consists of 15 amino acids. CDR3 DNA only is kept here, 45 bases in frame from base 1. V drops 4 bases and J drops 0 bases, leaving 8 bases in between. The germline V gene (reference sequence) sets CDR1 to SGHKS and CDR2 to YYEKEE. This sample also belongs to another study, concerning human thymus T cells. The second study also describes: Immunologically healthy infants undergoing open corrective cardiac surgery for congenital heart defects in Finland were used as donors. Thymus tissue was obtained as surgical resects removed during corrective cardiac surgery. Usage of V and J gene segments appeared to be biased in both the thymic and the peripheral blood repertoires. The related research reported highly overlapping thymic TCR repertoires among unrelated individuals. The study described the TCR alpha and beta repertoires in under 10 infant thymus samples and four matching peripheral blood samples. Donor ages ranged from roughly 6 to 244 days, and the cohort comprised about 6 male and two female infants. Thymocytes were released mechanically from tissue and stored at -70 °C as pellets of 10-30 million cells. Genomic DNA was extracted from frozen cell pellets with a QIAsymphony instrument. Using the immunoSEQ multiplex PCR assay, the TCRB and TCRAD loci were amplified from a standardized quantity of quality-controlled genomic DNA. The V(D)J region was spanned by amplicons of a length sufficient to cover the CDR3 and to identify V and J genes. Through the commercial immunoSEQ service, the amplicons were sequenced on an Illumina platform. Primer bias and sequencing errors were corrected using previously described methods, and TCRAD and TCRB definitions followed the IMGT database. immunoSEQ Analyzer 3.0 and VDJTools were used for repertoire analysis, which covered basic statistics, V/J segment usage, diversity estimates, rarefaction and pairwise overlap. Diversity was estimated using the Chao1, ChaoE, Efron-Thisted, Shannon and inverse Simpson indices, and was also estimated on datasets down-sampled to the size of the smallest sample. Repertoire overlap was assessed by strict matching of CDR3 nucleotide sequence, V gene and J gene, and clustering was done by Jaccard-based multidimensional scaling. On average, roughly 800,000 unique TCRB clonotypes were obtained from thymus samples, compared with approximately 84,000 from blood samples.

This chain is built from TRBV5-5 and TRBJ2-6; a weak D assignment points to TRBD1 (5 bases agree). Sequenced material: thymocytes. This receptor was taken from a boy under two years old with a congenital heart defect. Donor details come from another sample of the same person, matched by shared clones. The CDR3 loop reads CASSPGISGANVLTF. The DNA reads as follows: TGTGCCAGCAGCCCAGGGATCTCTGGGGCCAACGTCCTGACTTTC.